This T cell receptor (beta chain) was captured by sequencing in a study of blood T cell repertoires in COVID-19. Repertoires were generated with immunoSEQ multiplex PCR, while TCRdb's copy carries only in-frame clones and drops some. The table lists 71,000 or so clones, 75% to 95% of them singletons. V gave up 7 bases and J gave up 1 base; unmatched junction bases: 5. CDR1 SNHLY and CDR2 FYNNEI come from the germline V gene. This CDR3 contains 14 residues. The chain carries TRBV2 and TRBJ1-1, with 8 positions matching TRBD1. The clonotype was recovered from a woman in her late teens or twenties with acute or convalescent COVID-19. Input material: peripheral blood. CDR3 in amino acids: CASTAGGWNTEAFF. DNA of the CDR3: TGTGCCAGCACCGCAGGGGGCTGGAACACTGAAGCTTTCTTT.